A single sample gave rise to the 19 T cell receptor beta chains below, sequenced in a study of T cells in Graves' hyperthyroidism and ophthalmopathy. The investigators amplified TCR beta CDR3 regions from RNA transcripts. During a first-round RT-PCR of the TCR CDR3, the HTBI primer set was used. Each CDR3 protein gets one entry after TCRdb re-called the multiplex PCR reads with MiXCR. The sample records about 640,000 distinct CDR3 sequences, around 21% being singletons. Sequenced material: blood. These receptors came from a man aged 25-40 years with Graves' ophthalmopathy.

This clonotype has more than one count but fewer than ten. The V call is TRBV11-2, the J call TRBJ1-5; D is undetermined. Trimming cost V 0 bases and J 5 bases, with 17 bases left between them. The CDR3 runs 17 residues. CDR1 SGHAT and CDR2 FQNNGV come from the germline V gene. The CDR3 sequence is CASSLDRWRPRDQPQHF. CDR3 DNA: TGTGCCAGCAGCTTAGATCGCTGGAGGCCCCGAGATCAGCCCCAGCATTTT.

This sequence joins TRBV9 and TRBJ2-2; D gene unclear. The ends were cut back, 0 bases at V and 6 bases at J, with 9 bases in the middle. This CDR3 has 14 residues. Germline V gene data show CDR1 as SGDLS and CDR2 as YYNGEE. The CDR3: CASSVDLPPGELFF. Written as DNA, the CDR3 is TGTGCCAGCAGCGTAGACCTACCCCCCGGGGAGCTGTTTTTT.

This clonotype has just a few counts. The chain recombines TRBV18 with TRBJ2-3; a weak D match, TRBD2 (5 bases). CDR1 KGHSH and CDR2 LQKENI come from the germline V gene. The CDR3 length is 16 residues. The ends were cut back, 2 bases at V and 2 bases at J, with 14 bases in the middle. CDR3 in amino acids: CASSPTASGFTDTQYF. CDR3 DNA sequence: TGTGCCAGCTCACCAACAGCCAGCGGATTCACAGATACGCAGTATTTT.

On this clonotype: One base away lies a much larger clone, so this may be a sequencing read error. This chain uses TRBV18 with TRBJ2-1, with D perhaps TRBD2 (5 bases). CDR3 size: 14 residues. Per germline, CDR1 KGHSH and CDR2 LQKENI. Trimming took off 3 bases at V and 7 bases at J, with 13 bases between the two ends. The DNA of the CDR3 is TGTGCCAGCTCACCTGCGACCACGGGGAATGAGCAGTTCTTC. Amino acids: CASSPATTGNEQFF.

This chain connects TRBV2 to TRBJ2-6; 9 bases align to TRBD2. Germline assignment: CDR1 SNHLY and CDR2 FYNNEI. This CDR3 region has 15 residues. After removal of 2 bases from V and 9 bases from J, the junction contained 5 bases not matched to a gene. This chain's CDR3 is CASSERSGGINVLTF. The CDR3 nucleotides read TGTGCCAGCAGTGAACGCAGCGGGGGGATCAACGTCCTGACTTTC.

This clonotype came up a few times. V is TRBV10-3 and J is TRBJ2-7; D is unclear. Germline V gene data show CDR1 as ENHRY and CDR2 as SYGVKD. CDR3 length equals 12 residues. Trimming removed 2 bases at V and 7 bases at J, with 9 bases between. In DNA form, the CDR3 reads TGTGCCATCAGTGAGCAGGCCGGAGAGCAGTACTTC. Encoded protein: CAISEQAGEQYF.

This clonotype was detected many times. The chain recombines TRBV28 with TRBJ2-7, with 13 positions matching TRBD2. V trimming: 5 bases; J trimming: 4 bases; junction bases outside the gene matches: 5. This CDR3 is 15 amino acids long. From germline, CDR1 is MDHEN and CDR2 SYDVKM. CDR3 in DNA: TGTGCCAGCAGTCCCCGGACTAGCGGGAGATACGAGCAGTACTTC. Amino acid sequence: CASSPRTSGRYEQYF.

This chain joins TRBV20-1 and TRBJ1-1; D gene ambiguous. There are 12 residues in the CDR3. V was shortened by 3 bases and J by 3 bases, with 8 bases between the two germline ends. The germline V gene has CDR1 DFQATT and CDR2 SNEGSKA (reference sequence). The DNA of the CDR3 is TGCAGTGCTAGTGAGGGATACACTGAAGCTTTCTTT. This sequence encodes CSASEGYTEAFF.

In its sample, this clonotype was seen a few times. The chain couples TRBV27 to TRBJ2-7; 8 nucleotides agree with TRBD1. This CDR3 comprises 14 residues. The germline V gene has CDR1 MNHEY and CDR2 SMNVEV (reference sequence). V gave up 5 bases and J gave up 3 bases; unmatched junction bases: 6. CDR3 in amino acids: CASSTRDRLYEQYF. The CDR3 DNA reads as TGTGCCAGCAGTACCAGGGACAGGCTCTACGAGCAGTACTTC.

This clonotype showed up just a few times. The gene calls are TRBV28 and TRBJ2-6; weak D call: TRBD1 (6 bases). Trimming pared 5 bases from V and 4 bases from J, leaving 12 bases between. The CDR3 length is 15 residues. The germline gives CDR1 MDHEN, CDR2 SYDVKM. The CDR3 nucleotides are TGTGCCAGCAGTATTACAGGGACCGGGGCCAACGTCCTGACTTTC. This gives the protein CASSITGTGANVLTF.

This sequence joins TRBV7-9 and TRBJ2-1, with 10 bases aligning to TRBD1. Germline V gene data show CDR1 as SEHNR and CDR2 as FQNEAQ (reference sequence). V shed 5 bases, J shed 8 bases, and the junction held 9 bases outside the gene matches. CDR3 size: 15 residues. Written as DNA, the CDR3 is TGTGCCAGCAGCGCGGGACAGGGGAGCGGCGATGAGCAGTTCTTC. Protein product: CASSAGQGSGDEQFF.

This clonotype was picked up one time. The chain combines TRBV6-1 with TRBJ1-5; no definite D call. CDR1 and CDR2 from the germline V gene are MNHNS and SASEGT. V was trimmed by 4 bases and J by 8 bases, leaving 18 bases between them. The CDR3 spans 15 residues. This chain's CDR3 is CASSGATGKKKPQHF. DNA for the CDR3: TGTGCCAGCAGTGGAGCGACCGGGAAGAAGAAGCCCCAGCATTTT.

Ten or more counts support this clonotype. CDR3 sequence: CAWSEVLETDNEQYF. The CDR3 DNA reads as TGTGCCTGGAGTGAGGTATTGGAAACCGACAACGAGCAGTACTTC. This chain connects TRBV30 to TRBJ2-7; no reliable D call. The CDR3 extends over 15 amino acids. The V end was cut by 1 base, the J end by 5 bases, with 18 bases between. From germline, CDR1 is GTSNPN and CDR2 SVGIG (reference sequence).

This clonotype was found a few times. The chain carries TRBV4-1 and TRBJ1-1; D unresolved. Trimming stripped 0 bases from V and 5 bases from J, with 13 bases between. The germline CDR1 and CDR2 sequences are MGHRA and YSYEKL. The CDR3 contains 15 residues. The CDR3 coding sequence is TGCGCCAGCAGCCAAGAGAAGAAGGGAGGAACTGAAGCTTTCTTT. It encodes CASSQEKKGGTEAFF.

The chain carries TRBV28 and TRBJ2-2; no definite D call. The CDR3 is made up of 15 amino acids. The V gene's germline CDR1 is MDHEN and CDR2 SYDVKM. The V and J ends lost 4 bases and 0 bases respectively, with 9 bases between them. DNA of the CDR3: TGTGCCAGCAGTTCCGCAGGCGCGAACACCGGGGAGCTGTTTTTT. Translated, it gives CASSSAGANTGELFF.

This clonotype was detected ten times or more. V and J are TRBV20-1 and TRBJ2-3; D ambiguous. In germline, CDR1 is DFQATT, CDR2 SNEGSKA (reference sequence). The CDR3 has 13 amino acids. Deletions cut 4 bases from V and 7 bases from J, with 15 bases between. CDR3 amino acids: CSAKGRMTHTQYF. The CDR3 DNA reads TGCAGTGCTAAGGGAAGGATGACCCATACGCAGTATTTT.

The CDR3 coding sequence is TGTGCCATCAGTGAGGTGGGACAGGGAGGATCACCCCTCCACTTT. Residues: CAISEVGQGGSPLHF. This rearrangement joins TRBV10-3 to TRBJ1-6, with TRBD1 identical over 9 bases. Trimming at V came to 2 bases and at J to 10 bases, leaving 6 bases not matched to a gene. From germline, CDR1 is ENHRY and CDR2 SYGVKD. The CDR3 is made up of 15 amino acids.

The chain uses TRBV6-1 and TRBJ1-6; 10 bases are a match to TRBD1. CDR3 length equals 16 residues. Germline CDR1 is MNHNS and CDR2 is SASEGT. J lost 13 bases, V lost 5 bases, and 14 bases had no gene match. CDR3 nucleotide sequence: TGTGCCAGCAGTTATCGGGAGGGGGACAGGGGCTTCCCCCTCCACTTT. Translation: CASSYREGDRGFPLHF.

The V and J genes are TRBV24-1 and TRBJ2-7, with 14 bases aligning to TRBD2. The germline CDR1 and CDR2 sequences are KGHDR and SFDVKD. This CDR3 comprises 15 residues. V shed 7 bases and J 8 bases; nucleotides not matched to a gene: 9. CDR3 coding DNA: TGTGCCACCAGCTTCCCGGGACTAGCGGGAGTTCAGCAGTACTTC. It is translated as CATSFPGLAGVQQYF.